The rows below give T cell receptor beta chains drawn from one sample of a study of blood T cell repertoires in COVID-19. Measured with immunoSEQ multiplex PCR; TCRdb has only the in-frame clones, and not every one. The sample records around 150,000 clones, about 83% being singletons. What was sequenced was peripheral blood. These receptors all come from a woman in her seventies with COVID-19, enrolled during active disease. CDR3s include the opening cysteine and the closing phenylalanine or tryptophan. The D gene is left open where the match is weak. Clone size is given for some rows only: seen once, a few or many times, or a class if the clone is expanded.

TRBV6-5	.	TRBJ1-5	.	CASSYSWGEAQPQHF	TGTGCCAGCAGTTACTCGTGGGGGGAAGCCCAGCCCCAGCATTTT
TRBV5-6	.	TRBJ1-5	TRBD1	CASSRIGQANQPQHF	TGTGCCAGCAGCCGGATCGGACAGGCCAATCAGCCCCAGCATTTT
TRBV6-4	.	TRBJ2-3	TRBD1	CASSLSPGQSTDTQYF	TGTGCCAGCAGCTTATCACCGGGACAGAGCACAGATACGCAGTATTTT
TRBV19	.	TRBJ1-6	TRBD1	CASSPHRDRGRNSPLHF	TGTGCCAGTAGCCCCCATCGGGACAGGGGGCGAAATTCACCCCTCCACTTT
TRBV19	.	TRBJ1-4	TRBD1	CASRDPTGGNEKLFF	TGTGCCAGTAGAGATCCGACAGGGGGTAATGAAAAACTGTTTTTT
TRBV27	.	TRBJ1-5	TRBD1	CASSRRQGLSNQPQHF	TGTGCCAGCAGTCGACGACAGGGTCTTAGCAATCAGCCCCAGCATTTT
TRBV6-5	.	TRBJ2-5	TRBD1	CARVVDRKETQYF	TGTGCCAGGGTGGTGGACAGGAAAGAGACCCAGTACTTC
TRBV7-2	.	TRBJ1-5	TRBD1	CASSSDRGPSQPQHF	TGTGCCAGCAGCTCCGACAGGGGGCCGTCTCAGCCCCAGCATTTT
TRBV10-3	.	TRBJ1-3	.	CAISDPRAVGNTIYF	TGTGCCATCAGTGACCCGCGGGCAGTAGGAAACACCATATATTTT
TRBV5-1	.	TRBJ1-1	TRBD1	CASSSLGQGKSEAFF	TGCGCCAGCAGCTCACTGGGACAGGGGAAATCTGAAGCTTTCTTT
TRBV5-1	.	TRBJ1-5	TRBD1	CASSPGQGGQPQHF	TGCGCCAGCAGCCCGGGACAGGGAGGTCAGCCCCAGCATTTT
TRBV28	.	TRBJ1-4	TRBD1	CASSPPTGGGEKLFF	TGTGCCAGCAGCCCCCCGACAGGGGGCGGAGAAAAACTGTTTTTT
TRBV5-1	.	TRBJ1-1	.	CASSLRQAMETEAFF	TGCGCCAGCAGCTTGAGACAGGCCATGGAGACTGAAGCTTTCTTT
TRBV19	once	TRBJ1-2	.	CASSASVAVNYGYTF	TGTGCCAGTAGTGCGTCGGTGGCGGTAAACTATGGCTACACCTTC
TRBV2	.	TRBJ1-5	.	CASSEAHGNQPQHF	TGTGCCAGCAGTGAAGCGCACGGGAATCAGCCCCAGCATTTT
TRBV6-2/TRBV6-3	.	TRBJ2-7	.	CASSRYREISYEQYF	TGTGCCAGCAGTCGTTACAGGGAAATCTCCTACGAGCAGTACTTC
TRBV6-6	.	TRBJ2-3	.	CASGPGKQYF	TGTGCCAGCGGTCCGGGGAAGCAGTATTTT
TRBV9	.	TRBJ1-4	TRBD1	CASSVMSGQGGEKLFF	TGTGCCAGCAGCGTAATGAGTGGACAGGGTGGTGAAAAACTGTTTTTT
TRBV15	.	TRBJ1-1	.	CATSRDSTEAFF	TGTGCCACCAGCAGGGACTCCACTGAAGCTTTCTTT
TRBV6-1	once	TRBJ1-1	.	CASSETGGMNTEAFF	TGTGCCAGCAGTGAGACAGGAGGAATGAACACTGAAGCTTTCTTT
TRBV5-1	.	TRBJ1-5	TRBD1	CASSTGTGGQPQHF	TGCGCCAGCAGCACCGGGACAGGGGGTCAGCCCCAGCATTTT
TRBV19	.	TRBJ1-3	.	CASGVSGNTIYF	TGTGCCAGTGGAGTATCTGGAAACACCATATATTTT
TRBV29-1	.	TRBJ1-2	.	CSVAGFTRDYTF	TGCAGCGTTGCGGGATTTACAAGGGACTACACCTTC
TRBV3-1/TRBV3-2	.	TRBJ1-2	.	CASSQAGGGGYTF	TGTGCCAGCAGCCAAGCGGGTGGCGGCGGCTACACCTTC
TRBV6-1	.	TRBJ2-7	TRBD2	CASSESLGGGPF	TGTGCCAGCAGTGAAAGTCTGGGGGGAGGGCCCTTC
TRBV28	.	TRBJ1-1	.	CASSLFPRGRAAFF	TGTGCCAGCAGTTTATTCCCCCGAGGGAGGGCAGCTTTCTTT
TRBV10-2	.	TRBJ2-1	TRBD2	CASSLLAGAYNEQFF	TGCGCCAGCAGTCTTTTAGCGGGGGCCTACAATGAGCAGTTCTTC
TRBV7-9	.	TRBJ2-3	TRBD1	CASTRDGQGRF	TGTGCCAGCACGCGGGACGGACAGGGCAGGTTT
TRBV5-1	.	TRBJ1-3	.	CASSLLGGAGQHTIYF	TGCGCCAGCAGCTTGTTGGGTGGGGCGGGGCAACACACCATATATTTT
TRBV5-1	.	TRBJ2-5	TRBD2	CASSFSGGFQETQYF	TGCGCCAGCAGCTTTAGCGGGGGGTTCCAAGAGACCCAGTACTTC
TRBV12-5	.	TRBJ1-3	.	CASGSTAGNSGNTIYF	TGTGCTAGTGGTTCGACGGCAGGGAACTCTGGAAACACCATATATTTT